This record covers a single T cell receptor beta chain. Which antigen it targets is not known. The input lacks base qualities; no much larger clone sits a single base away. In total, roughly 710 healthy bone marrow donors made up the cohort. At the time of sampling, every cohort member was nominally healthy, though immune exposures that went unrecorded were likely present. The donor was CMV seronegative and was included in the group of about 350 seronegative cohort members. A peripheral blood sample was collected from each donor, and TCR beta sequencing was performed on peripheral blood mononuclear cells. Genomic DNA extraction from the blood cell samples was performed with the Qiagen DNeasy Blood Extraction Kit. This sample was taken from a study of cytomegalovirus exposure and HLA in healthy donors listed by TCRdb under 2017. Regarding the complete study: An earlier analysis of roughly 570 of the donors reported about 300 Gb of sequence data and around 120 million unique TCR beta sequences obtained from roughly 180 million T cells. Typing coverage varied by locus: roughly 620-640 donors for A, B, C, DRB1 and DQB1; more than 500 for DQA1; about 600 for DPA1; roughly 470 for DPB1. In an earlier analysis of about 590 of the donors, high-throughput TCR beta sequencing was used to judge whether each TCR beta V gene segment behaved as functional or pseudogenic. Besides the first cohort of 666 subjects, a separate validation cohort made up of over 95 different subjects was used. Donor age, sex, ethnicity and CMV serostatus were collected together with the repertoire data. The study aimed to test whether cataloging public T cell receptors could reveal signatures of past pathogen exposure. Using immunosequencing, the study profiled T cell repertoires from around 670 subjects and related those repertoires to cytomegalovirus serostatus. Every discovery cohort repertoire had been produced on one sequencing platform. In a later genetic analysis, genome-wide SNP genotypes for about 55% of the roughly 700 donors were used, and that subset was treated as a discovery cohort. To predict cytomegalovirus infection status, the study combined high-throughput TCR immunosequencing, statistical association of individual TCRs with disease status, and machine learning. An early release that covered roughly 600 HLA-typed donors contained about 300 gigabases of sequencing data and some 87 million unique TCR sequences. Because of strong linkage in the cohort, five DR-DQ haplotypes were treated as single units for association and clustering. The genetic ancestry cluster associated with self-reported Caucasian donors included 81% of the roughly 400 genotyped donors. Rather than drawing on any new phenotypic data, the later analysis identified candidate immune exposures from TCR beta sequences and the way those sequences occurred across donors. Among 300 to 500 genotyped donors of the cohort, an average of about 240,000 unique TCR beta nucleotide sequences was sequenced per donor, of which about 18% were non-productive. A later analysis re-examined previously published TCR beta repertoires from roughly 720 donors and added high-resolution HLA genotyping to investigate patterns of TCR occurrence. HLA typing included class I and class II loci at four-digit resolution.

Library creation used the immunoSEQ multiplex PCR assay. The multiplex PCR relied on a mix of 60 forward primers for TCR Vbeta segments and 13 reverse primers for TCR Jbeta segments. The CDR3 region of rearranged TCR beta genes was amplified from genomic DNA by a multiplex PCR assay. The amplified TCR beta libraries were sequenced on the Illumina HiSeq System as 87-base-pair reads. As for the original processing: A later analysis counted about 80 million unique TCR beta chains across the 670 or so repertoires, and roughly 11 million of these chains were shared by at least two donors. Raw reads were error-corrected and collapsed into unique sequences by a nearest-neighbor algorithm in which closely related sequences were merged to remove PCR and sequencing errors. CDR3 sequences were aligned to IMGT reference sequences to assign V, D and J gene segments. For a sequence to be retained, a match of at least six nucleotides was required to both a V gene segment and a J gene segment. Rearrangements were called productive when the CDR3 lacked stop codons and stayed in frame with V and J; all others were non-productive. Following IMGT convention, CDR3 was defined as the stretch from the second conserved V-encoded cysteine up to the conserved J-encoded phenylalanine. The earlier analysis of fewer than 750 of the donors excluded sequences that lacked an unambiguous match to a single V gene segment. In an earlier analysis of 587 of the donors, V segments were called functional above 56.7% productive rearrangements and were called segregating when the between-donor standard deviation exceeded 5%. A statistical classification framework was built for diagnosing cytomegalovirus status from the catalog of TCR beta chain sequences. V and J gene assignment, in a later analysis, came from comparing TCR nucleotide sequences with IMGT/GENE-DB human TR gene sequences. The TCRdist pipeline was used in a later analysis to assign CDR3 sequences and most-parsimonious VDJ recombination scenarios. In a later analysis, every TCR beta chain was defined by the combination of its CDR3 amino acid sequence and its V-gene family, and reads without a unique V-gene family were dropped. As a way to deal with suspected cross-contamination and a sequencing artifact, a later analysis dropped 450 to 700 nucleotide sequences that were highly shared and had low generation probability. A later analysis calculated a clonal expansion index for each public chain from normalized within-repertoire ranks of inferred template counts. Generation probabilities in a later analysis came from a VDJ recombination model fitted to out-of-frame rearrangements, and those results were checked against IGoR. Hypergeometric tests were used in a later analysis to score TCR-TCR, TCR-HLA and TCR-CMV co-occurrence, with a repertoire-size bias correction applied to the TCR pairs. To estimate false discovery rates, a later analysis permuted the HLA or CMV assignments 20 times. A later analysis grouped co-occurring TCRs with DBSCAN, adding TCRdist sequence similarity when clustering within HLA-allele-positive subsets. Co-occurrence clustering excluded repertoires with fewer than 30,000 or more than 120,000 public chains, plus five with anomalous nucleotide sharing. This immuneACCESS table, as held by TCRdb, lists in-frame sequences with V and J called but not all clones. Of the missing ones, under half trace to an unresolved V gene in checked studies; the others have no known cause. V and J calls and clone size are copied from that table; D and trimming were computed from the DNA. A total of tens of thousands of clones appear in this sample, around 73% of them only once. Clones ranked in the top ten supply 5.4% of the sample.

There are 14 amino acids in the CDR3, from cysteine to phenylalanine inclusive. Here the CDR3 DNA is all that survives: 42 bases in frame from base 1. CDR1 and CDR2 were assigned from the germline V gene as MDHEN and SYDVKM. V loses 8 bases, J loses 4 bases, and the germline ends lie 17 bases apart. What the work shows at the level of the full study, not this receptor alone: When HLA alleles, especially DR and DQ, strongly co-occurred, TCR associations were difficult to assign to individual alleles. According to a later genetic analysis, donors in an Asian-associated ancestry cluster had fewer N-insertions in productive TCRs than the roughly 700-donor mean. Roughly uniform sequencing depth across donors was assumed in presence/absence analyses, although this assumption may not hold. Most TCR sequences were observed very rarely across donors, whereas some public TCRs were present in many individuals. In a later analysis, the rate of TCR association differed among HLA loci, with DRB1 alleles having the most associated TCRs and HLA-C alleles having the fewest. Compared with equally common non-associated chains, HLA-associated TCR beta chains in a later analysis were more clonally expanded and had lower generation probabilities. The authors suggested that the approach could potentially be extended to other disease states and immunological phenotypes. A further reported finding was that TCR beta sequences accurately predicted the HLA-A and HLA-B alleles for most subjects in the first cohort. In both the original and validation cohorts, the classifier was reported to diagnose cytomegalovirus status with high specificity and sensitivity. A later analysis found that most CMV-associated TCR beta chains appeared HLA-restricted, with HLA associations seemingly driven largely by CMV exposure. A later analysis associated 16,951 TCR beta sequences with specific HLA alleles at a false discovery rate of 0.05. A group of highly shared sequence variants was considered likely to be a technical artifact of the sequencing pipeline. Roughly 17 rarely observed V segments, including chromosome 9 orphons, were excluded from the earlier analysis of approximately 500 of the donors because counts were too low. In vitro tests confirmed that a few of the cytomegalovirus-associated TCR beta chains recognize cytomegalovirus antigens. A later analysis reported that several top co-occurrence clusters appeared linked to parvovirus B19, influenza, CMV and Epstein-Barr virus. CMV serostatus was the only immune exposure information available for the cohort. Broadly in line with IMGT annotations, most TCR beta V segments showed up in productive rearrangements about 87% or about 30% of the time in an earlier analysis of 587 of the donors. Only TCR beta chains were sequenced in this cohort, and the absence of alpha or paired-chain data limited detectable features. V-gene and J-gene trimming of TCR beta chains was associated with a missense DCLRE1C variant in a later genetic analysis, and the association was replicated in an independent cohort. HLA typing was unavailable for some donors at each locus, so association tests used only the typed subset. In the study, around 150 TCR beta chains were listed as associated with cytomegalovirus. Because the 87-base-pair reads could not distinguish some IMGT-functional V segments, including TRBV6-2 and TRBV6-3, those segments were excluded. Linkage disequilibrium might explain the correlated functional status among segregating V segments, but an unknown experimental factor could not be ruled out.

This receptor chain uses TRBV28 and TRBJ1-2, and TRBD1 may be the D gene, going by 6 matching bases. The sequence was obtained from a man in his forties or fifties in good health and CMV-seronegative. Material for sequencing was PBMCs. The sequenced DNA: TGTGCCAGCCGAGGACAGCGAGTCCCCTATGGCTACACCTTC. The resulting protein is CASRGQRVPYGYTF.